The 25 T cell receptor beta chains below were found in one sample sequenced in a study of T cell repertoires in cytomegalovirus infection. TCRdb called the reads again in MiXCR, with one record for every CDR3 protein. Of approximately 770,000 distinct CDR3 sequences in the sample, approximately 32% were seen once. These TCRs are of unknown antigen specificity. This specimen was cultured CD8+ T cells from PBMCs, taken from culture after CMV antigen stimulation. The receptor source for this set is a human donor in good health (CMV status not recorded). Some clones in this sample may be carry-over from other donors' samples.

A remark on this clonotype: This may stem from a read error, because a much larger clone lies one nucleotide away. The chain joins TRBV12-3 or TRBV12-4 to TRBJ1-1; 9 nucleotides align to TRBD1. CDR3 length: 14 amino acids. CDR3 amino acids: CASSFTGGFTEAIF. The CDR3 coding sequence is TGTGCCAGCAGTTTTACAGGGGGCTTCACTGAAGCTATCTTT.

This clonotype was seen a handful of times. The chain is built from TRBV27 and TRBJ2-3; 10 bases fit TRBD1. Germline V gives CDR1 MNHEY, CDR2 SMNVEV (reference sequence). The CDR3 spans 15 residues. Trimming removed 2 bases from V and 3 bases from J; junction bases left unmatched: 2. CDR3 nucleotide sequence: TGTGCCAGCAGTTTAATGGGACAGGGGACAGATACGCAGTATTTT. Its protein is CASSLMGQGTDTQYF.

This clonotype turned up a few times. This chain uses TRBV10-3 with TRBJ2-7; D possibly corresponds to TRBD1 (5 bases). V lost 2 bases, J lost 6 bases, and 8 bases lay in between. This CDR3 has 12 amino acids. In germline, CDR1 is ENHRY, CDR2 SYGVKD. In DNA, the CDR3 is TGTGCCATCAGTGAGCCCAGGGCCGAGCAGTACGTC. As protein: CAISEPRAEQYV.

The CDR3 protein is CASSYVGPDEQFF. The DNA of the CDR3 is TGTGCCAGCAGTTACGTCGGGCCCGATGAGCAGTTCTTC. This chain joins TRBV6-2 or TRBV6-3 and TRBJ2-1; D is ambiguous. The CDR3 is made up of 13 amino acids. Deletions cut 2 bases from V and 8 bases from J, with 10 bases between. In germline, CDR1 is MNHEY, CDR2 SVGEGT.

The rearrangement links TRBV6-2 or TRBV6-3 to TRBJ2-1, with D possibly called TRBD1 or TRBD2 (6 bases each). V was cut by 3 bases and J by 10 bases, with 19 bases left in between. CDR3 size: 15 residues. Germline CDR1 is MNHEY and CDR2 is SVGEGT. The CDR3 nucleotides read TGTGCCAGCAGTTATAGCGGCAGGGGAGAAAGGGAGCAGTTCTTC. Its protein is CASSYSGRGEREQFF.

The chain recombines TRBV25-1 with TRBJ1-2; possibly TRBD1 for D (5 bases). Germline CDR1 is MGHDK and CDR2 is SYGVNS. V shed 1 base and J shed 5 bases, with 17 bases lying between them. There are 16 residues in the CDR3. The CDR3, as DNA: TGTGCCAGCAGTGAATCGGGGCCACGGGGCGAGTATGGCTACACCTTC. Translating it yields CASSESGPRGEYGYTF.

This chain uses TRBV27 with TRBJ1-5; 9 bases align to TRBD1. With V trimmed by 9 bases and J by 3 bases, 6 bases remained unmatched. CDR3 size: 14 residues. Germline assignment: CDR1 MNHEY and CDR2 SMNVEV (reference sequence). CDR3 DNA sequence: TGTGCCAGTAAGACAGGGGGTGTCAATCAGCCCCAGCATTTT. It is translated as CASKTGGVNQPQHF.

This clonotype was observed at least ten times. The junction departs from germline at one end; a sequencing error may be responsible. The chain recombines TRBV7-7 with TRBJ1-1; D remains ambiguous. Germline V gene sequence: CDR1 SSHAT, CDR2 FNYEAQ (reference sequence). CDR3 length: 13 residues. This CDR3 is CASSLSSGTEAFF. DNA for the CDR3: TGTGCTAGCAGCTTATCCTCCGGCACTGAAGCTTTCTTT.

This clonotype has at least ten counts. The genes are TRBV7-2 and TRBJ1-2; D is ambiguous. Germline lookup yields CDR1 SGHTA and CDR2 FQGNSA. CDR3 length: 14 residues. V lost 4 bases and J lost 3, with 12 bases in between. The CDR3 sequence: CASSSDRLYYGYTF. The CDR3 nucleotides are TGTGCCAGCAGCTCCGACCGACTCTACTATGGCTACACCTTC.

The J gene is TRBJ1-2, the V gene TRBV27; TRBD1 agrees at 9 bases. V was pared by 6 bases and J by 5 bases, with 13 bases of the junction left unmatched. Germline CDR1 is MNHEY and CDR2 is SMNVEV (reference sequence). CDR3 length: 16 residues. The CDR3 spells CASRPVRDRVKYGYTF. The CDR3 DNA sequence: TGTGCCAGCAGACCTGTCCGGGACAGGGTTAAATATGGCTACACCTTC.

The chain couples TRBV11-2 to TRBJ2-3; maybe TRBD2 (6 bases). V lost 0 bases, J lost 5 bases, and 12 bases lay in between. The germline gives CDR1 SGHAT, CDR2 FQNNGV. CDR3 size: 15 residues. DNA for the CDR3: TGTGCCAGCAGCTTAGACCAGCGGGCCCTAGATACGCAGTATTTT. Translated, it gives CASSLDQRALDTQYF.

Notes on this clonotype: This may arise from a read error, as a much more abundant clone is one base away. The genes are TRBV7-9 and TRBJ1-2, with D possibly matching TRBD1 (6 bases). Trimming removed 4 bases from V and 9 bases from J, with 15 bases in between. CDR1 and CDR2 (germline): SEHNR, FQNEAQ (reference sequence). This CDR3 is built from 13 residues. The CDR3 DNA sequence: TGTGCCAGCAGCTCCGAGGACAGTTGTAGCTACACCTTC. Amino acid sequence: CASSSEDSCSYTF.

The rearrangement uses TRBV12-3 or TRBV12-4 and TRBJ1-2; D remains ambiguous. This CDR3 spans 14 amino acids. V lost 5 bases, J lost 4 bases, and 14 bases lay in between. This chain's CDR3 is CASSPSDCAYGYTF. As DNA, the CDR3 is TGTGCCAGCAGTCCCAGCGACTGCGCCTATGGCTACACCTTC.

A few counts support this clonotype. The chain combines TRBV2 with TRBJ1-6; no definite D call. Germline V gene sequence: CDR1 SNHLY, CDR2 FYNNEI. The CDR3 is made up of 14 amino acids. Trimming removed 3 bases at V and 9 bases at J, with 12 bases between. CDR3 sequence reads: CASSDPGVVSPLHF. As DNA, the CDR3 is TGTGCCAGCAGTGATCCTGGGGTTGTTTCACCCCTCCACTTT.

The chain is built from TRBV27 and TRBJ2-7, with unresolved D. From germline, CDR1 is MNHEY and CDR2 SMNVEV (reference sequence). The V end lost 8 bases, the J end lost 7 bases, and 18 bases lay between the germline ends. The CDR3 spans 13 residues. The CDR3 nucleotides are TGTGCCAGCGGGTGGACCGGCCTAGGGGAGCAGTACGTC. Translating it yields CASGWTGLGEQYV.

The chain is built from TRBV27 and TRBJ2-7; 10 bases match TRBD1. Per germline, CDR1 MNHEY and CDR2 SMNVEV (reference sequence). This CDR3 has 14 residues. The junction had 8 bases not matched to a gene; V was cut back by 7 bases and J by 5 bases. The CDR3, as DNA: TGTGCCAGCAAACCGGGACAGGGGAGACACGAGCAGTACTTC. Encoded protein: CASKPGQGRHEQYF.

This clonotype was recorded a few times. V is TRBV19 and J is TRBJ1-1, with D unresolved. The CDR3 is made up of 13 amino acids. V lost 0 bases, J lost 1 base, and 3 bases lay in between. CDR1 and CDR2 from the germline V gene are LNHDA and SQIVND (reference sequence). The CDR3 reads CASSIEANTEAFF. The CDR3 DNA reads as TGTGCCAGTAGTATAGAAGCGAACACTGAAGCTTTCTTT.

This chain links TRBV5-1 with TRBJ2-2, with D tentatively TRBD1 or TRBD2 (5 bases each). This CDR3 contains 16 residues. V was shortened by 8 bases and J by 4 bases, with 21 bases between the two germline ends. CDR1 and CDR2 from the germline V gene are SGHRS and YFSETQ. The chain's CDR3 is CARMGEQAVTTGELFF. Here the CDR3 DNA reads TGCGCCAGAATGGGGGAACAGGCGGTGACCACCGGGGAGCTGTTTTTT. The variable domain in full, with the rest retrieved from reference TRBV5-1 and TRBJ2-2, is KAGVTQTPRYLIKTRGQQVTLSCSPISGHRSVSWYQQTPGQGLQFLFEYFSETQRNKGNFPGRFSGRQFSNSRSEMNVSTLELGDSALYLCARMGEQAVTTGELFFGEGSRLTVL.

The chain links TRBV24-1 to TRBJ2-2; maybe TRBD1 (6 bases). Germline assignment: CDR1 KGHDR and CDR2 SFDVKD. The CDR3 has 17 amino acids. Trimming took off 5 bases at V and 0 bases at J, with 15 bases between the two ends. The DNA of the CDR3 is TGTGCCACCAGTGCTCTGGGGGCCCACGCGAACACCGGGGAGCTGTTTTTT. Translated: CATSALGAHANTGELFF.

The chain is built from TRBV6-5 and TRBJ2-7, with 11 bases that match TRBD2. Germline-derived CDR1 and CDR2 are MNHEY and SVGAGI. The ends lost 6 bases at V and 2 bases at J; junction bases unmatched: 3. The CDR3 is made up of 14 amino acids. The CDR3 region is CASRPGLAAYEQYV. DNA for the CDR3: TGTGCCAGCAGGCCGGGACTAGCGGCCTACGAGCAGTACGTC.

The sample holds a few counts of this clonotype. The chain combines TRBV19 with TRBJ2-2, with a tentative D call TRBD1 (5 bases). Germline loops: CDR1 LNHDA, CDR2 SQIVND (reference sequence). The CDR3 covers 17 residues. Trimming removed 3 bases at V and 6 bases at J, with 20 bases between. CDR3 region: CASSMLNRQPSPGELFF. CDR3 coding DNA: TGTGCCAGTAGTATGCTAAACAGGCAGCCCTCCCCCGGGGAGCTGTTTTTT.

As for this clonotype: A much larger clone sits a single nucleotide away, making a read error possible. The rearrangement uses TRBV7-2 and TRBJ2-2; TRBD2 might be the D (5 bases). The CDR3 length is 11 residues. In germline, CDR1 is SGHTA, CDR2 FQGNSA. As DNA, the CDR3 is TGTGCCAGCATTGTCCCCGGGGTGCTGTTTTTT. Its protein product is CASIVPGVLFF.

There are many counts of this clonotype. The chain has TRBV7-6 and TRBJ2-1; 11 bases agree with TRBD1. CDR1 SGHVS and CDR2 FNYEAQ come from the germline V gene. J lost 9 bases, V lost 5 bases, and 9 bases had no gene match. This CDR3 region has 15 residues. CDR3 bases: TGTGCCAGCAGCCAAGGACAGGGGGCTTTGGTTGAGCAGTTCTTC. The encoded protein is CASSQGQGALVEQFF.

The chain uses TRBV7-9 and TRBJ2-7, with 9 positions matching TRBD1. The CDR3 extends over 15 amino acids. Germline CDR1 is SEHNR and CDR2 is FQNEAQ (reference sequence). Losses at the gene ends were 6 bases for V and 3 bases for J; bases not matched to a gene: 9. Here the CDR3 reads CASSHAGTGHYEQYF. For the CDR3, the DNA is TGTGCCAGCAGTCACGCCGGGACAGGGCACTACGAGCAGTACTTC.

The chain combines TRBV14 with TRBJ2-5; 11 bases match TRBD2. CDR3 length equals 15 residues. With V trimmed by 0 bases and J by 5 bases, 2 bases remained unmatched. The germline V gene has CDR1 SGHDN and CDR2 FVKESK. The CDR3 is CASSQDLAGGETQYF. CDR3 sequence (DNA): TGTGCCAGCAGCCAAGATCTAGCGGGGGGCGAGACCCAGTACTTC.